This T cell receptor (beta chain) originates from a study of siplizumab effects on memory and regulatory T cells. For this clone: Its antigen is still unknown.

Study conclusions and caveats: Whether the proliferating Tregs (from siplizumab cultures) were suppressive was not confirmed. Roughly 80-96% of proliferating clones (CD4+ or CD8+) could not be assigned a naive or memory phenotype.

Method: immunoSEQ multiplex PCR; TCRdb's copy keeps in-frame clones and lacks some. The sample carries tens of thousands of clones, over 85% recorded once. Material for sequencing was CD8+ T cells sorted from blood. This TCR came from a human donor in good health.

The CDR3 bases are TGCGCCAGCAGTCAAGCGGGGAGGGGTCACGAGCAGTACTTC. Translating gives CASSQAGRGHEQYF. The chain joins TRBV10-2 to TRBJ2-7; 7 bases map to TRBD2. The V segment lost 5 bases and the J segment 5 bases; nucleotides outside the gene matches: 9. The CDR3 has 14 amino acids. Germline CDR1 reads WSHSY; CDR2 reads SAAADI.